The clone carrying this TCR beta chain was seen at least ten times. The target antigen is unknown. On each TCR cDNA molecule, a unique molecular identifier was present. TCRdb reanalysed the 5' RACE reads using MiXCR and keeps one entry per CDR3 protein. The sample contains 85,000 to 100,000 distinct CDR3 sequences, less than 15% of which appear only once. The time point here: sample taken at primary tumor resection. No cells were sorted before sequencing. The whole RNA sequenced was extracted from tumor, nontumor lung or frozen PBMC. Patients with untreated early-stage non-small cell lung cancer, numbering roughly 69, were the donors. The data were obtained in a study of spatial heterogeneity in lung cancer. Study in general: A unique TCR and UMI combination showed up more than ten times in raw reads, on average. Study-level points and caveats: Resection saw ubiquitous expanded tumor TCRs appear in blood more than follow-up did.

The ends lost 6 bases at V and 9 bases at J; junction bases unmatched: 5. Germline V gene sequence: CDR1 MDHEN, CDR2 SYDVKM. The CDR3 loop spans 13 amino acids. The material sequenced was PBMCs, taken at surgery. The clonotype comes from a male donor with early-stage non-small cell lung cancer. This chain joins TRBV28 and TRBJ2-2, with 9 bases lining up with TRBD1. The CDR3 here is CASRGTGTRELFF. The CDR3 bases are TGTGCCAGCAGGGGGACAGGGACTAGGGAGCTGTTTTTT.